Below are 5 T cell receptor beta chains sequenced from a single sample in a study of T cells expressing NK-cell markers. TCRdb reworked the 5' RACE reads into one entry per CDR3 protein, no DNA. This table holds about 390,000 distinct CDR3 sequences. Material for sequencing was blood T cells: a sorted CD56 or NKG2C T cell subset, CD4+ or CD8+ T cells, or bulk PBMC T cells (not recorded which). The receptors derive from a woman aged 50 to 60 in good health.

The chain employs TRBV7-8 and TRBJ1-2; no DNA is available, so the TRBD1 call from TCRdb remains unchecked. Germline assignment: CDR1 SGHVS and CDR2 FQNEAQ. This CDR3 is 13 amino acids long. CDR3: CASSSAGFGGYTF. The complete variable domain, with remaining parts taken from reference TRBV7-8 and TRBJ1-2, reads GAGVSQSPRYKVAKRGQDVALRCDPISGHVSLFWYQQALGQGPEFLTYFQNEAQLDKSGLPSDRFFAERPEGSVSTLKIQRTQQEDSAVYLCASSSAGFGGYTFGSGTRLTVV.

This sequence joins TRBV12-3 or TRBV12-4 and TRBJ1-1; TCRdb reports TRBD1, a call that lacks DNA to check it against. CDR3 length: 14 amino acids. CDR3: CASSFRQNNTEAFF.

The CDR3 protein is CASSQSNQGLSDEQYF. The J gene is TRBJ2-7, the V gene TRBV4-1; no DNA is available, so the TRBD1 call from TCRdb remains unchecked. This CDR3 is 16 amino acids long. CDR1 and CDR2 (germline): MGHRA, YSYEKL.

CDR3 region: CASSSGFRDRGKNTGELFF. The chain recombines TRBV5-1 with TRBJ2-2; TCRdb designates TRBD1, a call that cannot be tested without DNA. Germline CDR1 is SGHRS and CDR2 is YFSETQ. This CDR3 is 19 amino acids long.

The CDR3 here is CAWSETLSGNTIYF. The gene calls are TRBV30 and TRBJ1-3. This CDR3 has 14 residues. Germline lookup yields CDR1 GTSNPN and CDR2 SVGIG (reference sequence).